This TCR beta chain originates from a study of blood T cell repertoires in COVID-19. Study context: The samples span acute and convalescent COVID-19 from the United States, Italy and Spain. Sample material is recorded as cDNA or gDNA derived from T cells, B-cell-depleted T cells, or PBMCs.

In Seattle, patients joined the study during active infection and were tracked longitudinally. Source study methods: The authors estimated nucleated cell counts from reference gene primer amplification. The assay was immunoSEQ multiplex PCR, and TCRdb's table has in-frame clones only and misses some. V and J calls and clone size are those listed in that table; D and trimming were worked out from the DNA. The sample has some 140,000 clones, more than 75% seen once. The CDR3 runs 13 residues. V gave up 3 bases and J gave up 0 bases, with 3 bases separating them. Germline V CDR1 and CDR2: LNHNV, YYDKDF (reference sequence).

The rearrangement links TRBV15 to TRBJ1-5; D remains unclear. Source material: peripheral blood. This receptor was taken from a woman in her 70s with COVID-19, enrolled during active disease. The CDR3 spells CATSSNSNQPQHF. The CDR3 DNA is TGTGCCACCAGCAGCAATAGCAATCAGCCCCAGCATTTT.